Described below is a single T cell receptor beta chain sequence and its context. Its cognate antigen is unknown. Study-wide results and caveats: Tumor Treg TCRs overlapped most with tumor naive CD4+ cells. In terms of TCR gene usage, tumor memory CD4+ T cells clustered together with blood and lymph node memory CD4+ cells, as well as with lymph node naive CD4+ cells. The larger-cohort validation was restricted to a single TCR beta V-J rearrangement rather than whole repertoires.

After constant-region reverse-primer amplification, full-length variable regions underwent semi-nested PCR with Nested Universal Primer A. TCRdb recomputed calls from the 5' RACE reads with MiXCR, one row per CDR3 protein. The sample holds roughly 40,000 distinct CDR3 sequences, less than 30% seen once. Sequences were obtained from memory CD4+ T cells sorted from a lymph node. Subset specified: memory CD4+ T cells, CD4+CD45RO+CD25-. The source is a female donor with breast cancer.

The CDR3 coding sequence is TGTGCCAGCAGCTCCTGGGAGGGTGATGAGCAGTTCTTC. Translation gives CASSSWEGDEQFF. The V gene is TRBV7-3, the J gene TRBJ2-1; 7 bases agree with TRBD2. After removal of 4 bases from V and 8 bases from J, the junction contained 5 bases not matched to a gene. This CDR3 has 13 amino acids. From germline, CDR1 is SGHTA and CDR2 FQGTGA.